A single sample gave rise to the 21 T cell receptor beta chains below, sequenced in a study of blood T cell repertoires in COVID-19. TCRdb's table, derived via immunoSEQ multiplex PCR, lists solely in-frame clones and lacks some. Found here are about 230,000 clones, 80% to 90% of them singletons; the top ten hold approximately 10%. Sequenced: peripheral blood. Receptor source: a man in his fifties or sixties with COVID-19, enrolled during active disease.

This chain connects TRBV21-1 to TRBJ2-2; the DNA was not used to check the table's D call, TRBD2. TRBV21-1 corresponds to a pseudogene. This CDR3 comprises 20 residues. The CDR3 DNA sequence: TGTGCCAGCAGCAAAACCCCCCGGGGACTAGCGGGAGGGAACACCGGGGAGCTGTTTTTT. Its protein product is CASSKTPRGLAGGNTGELFF.

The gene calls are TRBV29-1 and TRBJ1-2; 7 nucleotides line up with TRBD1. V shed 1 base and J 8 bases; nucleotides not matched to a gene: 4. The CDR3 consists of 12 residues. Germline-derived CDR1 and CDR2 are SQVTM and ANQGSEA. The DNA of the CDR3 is TGCAGCGTTGAAGGATCAGGGGGAGGCTACACCTTC. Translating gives CSVEGSGGGYTF. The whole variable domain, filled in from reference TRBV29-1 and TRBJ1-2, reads SAVISQKPSRDICQRGTSLTIQCQVDSQVTMMFWYRQQPGQSLTLIATANQGSEATYESGFVIDKFPISRPNLTFSTLTVSNMSPEDSSIYLCSVEGSGGGYTFGSGTRLTVV.

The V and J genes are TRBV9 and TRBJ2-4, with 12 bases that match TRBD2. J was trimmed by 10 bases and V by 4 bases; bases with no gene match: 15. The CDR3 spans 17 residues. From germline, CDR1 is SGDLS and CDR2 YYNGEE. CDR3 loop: CASSPPGLAGRRGIQYF. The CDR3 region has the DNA TGTGCCAGCAGCCCTCCGGGACTAGCGGGCCGGAGGGGGATTCAGTACTTC.

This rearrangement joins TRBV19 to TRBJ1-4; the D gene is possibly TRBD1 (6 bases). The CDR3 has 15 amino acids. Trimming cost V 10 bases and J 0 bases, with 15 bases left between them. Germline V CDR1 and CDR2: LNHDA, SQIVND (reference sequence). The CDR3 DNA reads TGTGCCACGGCAACCGGGACAACAACTAATGAAAAACTGTTTTTT. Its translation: CATATGTTTNEKLFF.

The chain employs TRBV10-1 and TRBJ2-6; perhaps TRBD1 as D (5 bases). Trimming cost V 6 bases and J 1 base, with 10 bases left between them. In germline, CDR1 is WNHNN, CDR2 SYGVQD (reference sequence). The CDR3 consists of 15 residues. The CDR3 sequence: CASSHDRSGANVLTF. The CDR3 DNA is TGCGCCAGCAGCCACGACAGATCTGGGGCCAACGTCCTGACTTTC.

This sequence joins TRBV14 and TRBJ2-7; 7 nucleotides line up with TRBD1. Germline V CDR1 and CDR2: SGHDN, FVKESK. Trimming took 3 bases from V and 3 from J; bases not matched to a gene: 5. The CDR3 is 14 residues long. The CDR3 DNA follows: TGTGCCAGCAGCCACATGACAGGGTTCTACGAGCAGTACTTC. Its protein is CASSHMTGFYEQYF.

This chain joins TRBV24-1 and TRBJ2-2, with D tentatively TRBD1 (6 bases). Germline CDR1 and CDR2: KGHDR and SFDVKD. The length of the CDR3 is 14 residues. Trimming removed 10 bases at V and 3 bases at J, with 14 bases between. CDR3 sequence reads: CATRAGADTGELFF. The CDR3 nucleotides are TGTGCCACTCGGGCAGGGGCGGACACCGGGGAGCTGTTTTTT.

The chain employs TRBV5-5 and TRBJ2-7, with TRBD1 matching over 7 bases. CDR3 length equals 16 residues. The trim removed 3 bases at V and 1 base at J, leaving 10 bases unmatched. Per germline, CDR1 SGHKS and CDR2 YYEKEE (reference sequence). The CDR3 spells CASSSGQILISYEQYF. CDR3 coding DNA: TGTGCCAGCAGCTCGGGACAGATACTTATATCCTACGAGCAGTACTTC.

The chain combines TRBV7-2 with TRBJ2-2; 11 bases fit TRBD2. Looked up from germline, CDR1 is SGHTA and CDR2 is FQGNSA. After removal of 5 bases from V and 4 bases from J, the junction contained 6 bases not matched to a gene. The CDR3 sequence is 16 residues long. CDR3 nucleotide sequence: TGTGCCAGCAGCGCCGTTAGCGGGAGGGTCACCGGGGAGCTGTTTTTT. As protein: CASSAVSGRVTGELFF.

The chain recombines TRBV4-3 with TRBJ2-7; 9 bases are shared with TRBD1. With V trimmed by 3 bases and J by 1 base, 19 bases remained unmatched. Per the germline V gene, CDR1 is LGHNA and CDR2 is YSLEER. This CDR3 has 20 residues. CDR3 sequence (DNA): TGCGCCAGCAGCCAGGTGACAGGGGGATCGTCCCGCACCTTGTCCTACGAGCAGTACTTC. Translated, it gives CASSQVTGGSSRTLSYEQYF.

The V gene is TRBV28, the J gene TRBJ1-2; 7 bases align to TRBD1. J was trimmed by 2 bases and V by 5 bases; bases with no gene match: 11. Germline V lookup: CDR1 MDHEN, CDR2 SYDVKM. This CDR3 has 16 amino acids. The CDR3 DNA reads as TGTGCCAGCAGTCCCTCGGCGGGACAGCCAAACTATGGCTACACCTTC. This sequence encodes CASSPSAGQPNYGYTF.

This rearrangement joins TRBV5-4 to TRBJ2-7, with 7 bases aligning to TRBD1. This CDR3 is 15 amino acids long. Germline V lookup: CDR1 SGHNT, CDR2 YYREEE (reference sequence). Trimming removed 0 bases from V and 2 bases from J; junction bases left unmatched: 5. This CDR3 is CASSLGTGTAYEQYF. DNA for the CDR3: TGTGCCAGCAGCTTGGGGACCGGGACAGCCTACGAGCAGTACTTC.

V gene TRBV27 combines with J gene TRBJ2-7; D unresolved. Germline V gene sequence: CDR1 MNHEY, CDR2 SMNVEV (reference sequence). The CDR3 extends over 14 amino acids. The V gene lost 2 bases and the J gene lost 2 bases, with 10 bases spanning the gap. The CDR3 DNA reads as TGTGCCAGCAGTTTAAAGGCCAGGACCTACGAGCAGTACTTC. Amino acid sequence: CASSLKARTYEQYF.

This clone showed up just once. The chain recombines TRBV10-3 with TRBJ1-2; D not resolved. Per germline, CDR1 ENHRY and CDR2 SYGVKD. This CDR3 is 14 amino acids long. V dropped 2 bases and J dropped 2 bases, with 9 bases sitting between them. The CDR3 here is CAISEDTLNYGYTF. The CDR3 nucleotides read TGTGCCATCAGTGAGGACACCTTAAACTATGGCTACACCTTC.

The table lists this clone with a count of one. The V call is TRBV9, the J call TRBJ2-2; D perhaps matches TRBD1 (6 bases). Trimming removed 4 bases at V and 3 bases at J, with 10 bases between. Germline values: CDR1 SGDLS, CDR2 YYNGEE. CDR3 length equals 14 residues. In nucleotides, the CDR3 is TGTGCCAGCAGCACATACAGGGACACCGGGGAGCTGTTTTTT. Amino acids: CASSTYRDTGELFF.

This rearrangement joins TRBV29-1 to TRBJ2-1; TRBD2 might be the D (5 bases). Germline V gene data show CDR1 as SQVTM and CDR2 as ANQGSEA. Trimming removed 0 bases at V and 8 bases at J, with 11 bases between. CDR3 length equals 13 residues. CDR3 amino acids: CSVEDRLIDEQFF. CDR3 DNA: TGCAGCGTTGAAGATCGACTAATCGATGAGCAGTTCTTC.

CDR3 nucleotide sequence: TGCAGTGCTAGTAGGGGGAGTCGCACTGAAGCTTTCTTT. Its protein is CSASRGSRTEAFF. This chain joins TRBV20-1 and TRBJ1-1; D is possibly TRBD1 (6 bases). There are 13 residues in the CDR3. V shed 3 bases and J shed 4 bases, with 12 bases lying between them. The germline V gene encodes CDR1 DFQATT and CDR2 SNEGSKA (reference sequence).

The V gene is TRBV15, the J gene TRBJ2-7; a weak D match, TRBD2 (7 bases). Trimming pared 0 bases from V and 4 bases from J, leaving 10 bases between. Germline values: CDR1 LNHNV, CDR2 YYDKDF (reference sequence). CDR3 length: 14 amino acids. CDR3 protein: CATSREQGGYEQYF. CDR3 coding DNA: TGTGCCACCAGCAGAGAACAGGGAGGGTACGAGCAGTACTTC.

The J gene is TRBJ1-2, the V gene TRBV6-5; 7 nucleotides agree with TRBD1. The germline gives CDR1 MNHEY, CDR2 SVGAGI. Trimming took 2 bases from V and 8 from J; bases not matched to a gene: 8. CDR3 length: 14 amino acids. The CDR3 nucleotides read TGTGCCAGCAGTTACAACGACAGGGCTATCGGCTACACCTTC. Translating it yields CASSYNDRAIGYTF.

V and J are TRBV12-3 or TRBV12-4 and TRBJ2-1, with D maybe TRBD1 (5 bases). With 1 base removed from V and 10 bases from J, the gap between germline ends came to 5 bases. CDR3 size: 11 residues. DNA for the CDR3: TGTGCCAGCAGTTTAGAGGGGGAGCAGTTCTTC. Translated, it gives CASSLEGEQFF.

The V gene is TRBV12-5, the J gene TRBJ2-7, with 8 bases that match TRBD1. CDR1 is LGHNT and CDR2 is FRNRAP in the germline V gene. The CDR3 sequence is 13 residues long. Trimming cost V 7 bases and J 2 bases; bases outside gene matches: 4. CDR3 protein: CASARTGTYEQYF. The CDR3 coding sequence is TGTGCTAGTGCCCGGACAGGGACCTACGAGCAGTACTTC. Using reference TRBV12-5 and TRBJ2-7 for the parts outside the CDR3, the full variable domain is DARVTQTPRHKVTEMGQEVTMRCQPILGHNTVFWYRQTMMQGLELLAYFRNRAPLDDSGMPKDRFSAEMPDATLATLKIQPSEPRDSAVYFCASARTGTYEQYFGPGTRLTVT.